These 4 T cell receptor beta chains were sequenced from one sample in a study of shared clonotypes between healthy human individuals. Produced via immunoSEQ multiplex PCR; TCRdb's table is partial and in-frame only. This sample yields about 2 million clones, of which roughly 94% are seen a single time; about 1.1% belongs to the top ten. Terminally differentiated effector memory CD45RA+ cells were excluded from the naive CD8 cells, which were CD45RO-negative and positively selected for CCR7. The sequenced material came from naive CD8+ T cells sorted from blood. Source of these receptors: a man aged 18-30 years in good health.

The V call is TRBV7-9, the J call TRBJ1-1; TRBD1 matches at 9 bases. With 5 bases clipped from V and 5 bases from J, the junction kept 9 bases outside the gene matches. Per germline, CDR1 SEHNR and CDR2 FQNEAQ (reference sequence). The CDR3 has 15 amino acids. CDR3 sequence: CASSSVTGGRTEAFF. The CDR3 DNA sequence: TGTGCCAGCAGCAGCGTTACAGGGGGCAGGACTGAAGCTTTCTTT.

The rearrangement joins TRBV6-6 to TRBJ2-7; D is unclear. The CDR3 loop spans 11 amino acids. The V end was cut by 8 bases, the J end by 0 bases, with 5 bases between. Germline-derived CDR1 and CDR2 are MNHNY and SVGAGI (reference sequence). DNA for the CDR3: TGTGCCAGCCAGGACTCCTACGAGCAGTACTTC. It codes for CASQDSYEQYF.

In DNA form, the CDR3 reads TGTGCCAGCAGCACGTGGGGAGAGGGGGCTAACACTGAAGCTTTCTTT. This sequence encodes CASSTWGEGANTEAFF. V usage is TRBV28 and J usage is TRBJ1-1; 7 bases agree with TRBD1. CDR3 length: 16 residues. CDR1 and CDR2 (germline): MDHEN, SYDVKM. V shed 6 bases and J 2 bases; nucleotides not matched to a gene: 12.

For this clone: This same CDR3 is encoded by further DNA sequences in the sample. This sequence joins TRBV13 and TRBJ2-7; D is unclear. The CDR3 totals 12 residues. V was cut by 2 bases and J by 4 bases, with 6 bases left in between. From germline, CDR1 is PRHDT and CDR2 FYEKMQ (reference sequence). The CDR3 DNA is TGTGCCAGCAGCTTACGACCATACGAGCAGTACTTC. This sequence encodes CASSLRPYEQYF.